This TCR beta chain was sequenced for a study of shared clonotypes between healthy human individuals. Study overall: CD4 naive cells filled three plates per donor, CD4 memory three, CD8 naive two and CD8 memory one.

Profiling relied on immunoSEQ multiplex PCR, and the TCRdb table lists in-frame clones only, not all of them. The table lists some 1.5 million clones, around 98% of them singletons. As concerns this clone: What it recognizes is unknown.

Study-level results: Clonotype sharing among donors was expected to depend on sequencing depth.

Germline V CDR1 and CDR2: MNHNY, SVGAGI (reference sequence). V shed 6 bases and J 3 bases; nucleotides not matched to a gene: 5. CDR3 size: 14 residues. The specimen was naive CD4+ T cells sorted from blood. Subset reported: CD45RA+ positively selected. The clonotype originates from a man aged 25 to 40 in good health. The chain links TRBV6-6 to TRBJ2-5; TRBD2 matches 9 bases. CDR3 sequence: CASSGTSIKETQYF. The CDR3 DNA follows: TGTGCCAGCAGCGGGACTAGCATAAAAGAGACCCAGTACTTC.